These 20 T cell receptor beta chains share one sample of origin, sequenced in a study of blood T cell repertoires in COVID-19. Data came from immunoSEQ multiplex PCR; TCRdb stores just in-frame clones and leaves some out. Of 250,000 to 300,000 clones listed, 85% to 90% are singletons. The sequencing sample was made of peripheral blood. These receptors originate from a woman in her thirties with COVID-19, enrolled during active disease.

The chain employs TRBV6-1 and TRBJ2-3; D perhaps matches TRBD2 (6 bases). Trimming shortened V by 2 bases and J by 2 bases, and 14 bases separated the two germline ends. The V gene's germline CDR1 is MNHNS and CDR2 SASEGT. CDR3 length: 16 amino acids. This chain's CDR3 is CASSELGGSYTDTQYF. CDR3 bases: TGTGCCAGCAGTGAATTAGGAGGGAGCTACACAGATACGCAGTATTTT.

This CDR3 reads CASSWTRTPPNGYTF. The CDR3 DNA sequence: TGTGCCAGCAGTTGGACCAGGACACCTCCGAATGGCTACACCTTC. The rearrangement links TRBV6-5 to TRBJ1-2; TRBD1 might be the D (5 bases). Germline assignment: CDR1 MNHEY and CDR2 SVGAGI. With 4 bases removed from V and 6 bases from J, the gap between germline ends came to 18 bases. CDR3 size: 15 residues.

This clone came up once. The genes are TRBV25-1 and TRBJ1-1; tentative D call: TRBD1 (5 bases). Germline values: CDR1 MGHDK, CDR2 SYGVNS. The CDR3 has 16 residues. V lost 3 bases and J 1 base, leaving 15 bases between the germline ends. This CDR3 is CASSDPQGLQNTEAFF. CDR3 DNA: TGTGCCAGCAGTGATCCTCAGGGATTGCAGAACACTGAAGCTTTCTTT.

The V and J genes are TRBV20-1 and TRBJ2-7, with a weak D call TRBD2 (5 bases). This CDR3 comprises 11 residues. Germline CDR1 and CDR2: DFQATT and SNEGSKA (reference sequence). V lost 5 bases to trimming and J lost 7 bases, with 12 bases between them. DNA of the CDR3: TGCAGTGCTCAAGACACGGGGGAGCAGTACTTC. This encodes CSAQDTGEQYF.

The V call is TRBV5-1, the J call TRBJ2-2; D is unresolved. Germline values: CDR1 SGHRS, CDR2 YFSETQ. The CDR3 contains 14 residues. V gave up 2 bases and J gave up 2 bases, with 7 bases separating them. Here the CDR3 reads CASSFETNTGELFF. CDR3 nucleotide sequence: TGCGCCAGCAGCTTTGAGACTAACACCGGGGAGCTGTTTTTT.

V and J are TRBV7-9 and TRBJ2-3; TRBD1 agrees at 8 bases. J gave up 4 bases and V 4 bases, and 10 bases lay outside the gene matches. Germline assignment: CDR1 SEHNR and CDR2 FQNEAQ (reference sequence). The CDR3 has 16 residues. The CDR3 sequence: CASSSLDRASADTQYF. Written as DNA, the CDR3 is TGTGCCAGCAGCTCCTTGGACAGGGCATCGGCAGATACGCAGTATTTT.

This clone occurred once. V gene TRBV23-1 combines with J gene TRBJ2-7; TRBD1 matches 8 bases. TRBV23-1 carries the ORF label, with uncertain function. After removal of 4 bases from V and 6 bases from J, the junction contained 8 bases not matched to a gene. The CDR3 spans 14 residues. This CDR3 is CASSPWTGRCEQYF. CDR3 nucleotide sequence: TGCGCCAGCAGTCCCTGGACAGGGAGGTGCGAGCAGTACTTC.

The chain joins TRBV11-1 to TRBJ2-3, with D perhaps matching TRBD2 (6 bases). Germline CDR1 and CDR2: SGHAT and FQDESV (reference sequence). Trimming stripped 6 bases from V and 2 bases from J, with 18 bases between. CDR3 length: 16 residues. The CDR3 sequence is CASSRTGTLNTDTQYF. CDR3 nucleotides: TGTGCCAGCAGTCGCACCGGGACTTTAAACACAGATACGCAGTATTTT.

This chain uses TRBV6-7 with TRBJ2-5; 8 bases agree with TRBD2. TRBV6-7 falls under the ORF class, with uncertain function. The CDR3 runs to 12 residues. After removal of 6 bases from V and 4 bases from J, the junction contained 1 base not matched to a gene. CDR3 DNA sequence: TGTGCCAGCAGCGGGGGGGGAGAGACCCAGTACTTC. Amino acids: CASSGGGETQYF.

The gene calls are TRBV2 and TRBJ1-4; no clear D gene. V shed 6 bases and J shed 3 bases, with 8 bases lying between them. Germline-derived CDR1 and CDR2 are SNHLY and FYNNEI. The CDR3 runs to 13 residues. The CDR3 bases are TGTGCCAGCAGCCCGGACTCTAATGAAAAACTGTTTTTT. Residues: CASSPDSNEKLFF.

This chain links TRBV14 with TRBJ1-2; tentative D call: TRBD1 (6 bases). V was pared by 2 bases and J by 4 bases, with 17 bases between. The germline CDR1 and CDR2 sequences are SGHDN and FVKESK. The CDR3 totals 16 residues. This chain's CDR3 is CASSQMGTGKPYGYTF. CDR3 coding DNA: TGTGCCAGCAGCCAAATGGGAACAGGGAAACCCTATGGCTACACCTTC.

The chain is built from TRBV9 and TRBJ1-2; TRBD1 is a possible D gene (5 bases). There are 14 residues in the CDR3. V was pared by 1 base and J by 2 bases, with 9 bases between. Germline V gene sequence: CDR1 SGDLS, CDR2 YYNGEE. The CDR3 nucleotides are TGTGCCAGCAGCGTACGGGGGAGGAACTATGGCTACACCTTC. It specifies CASSVRGRNYGYTF.

J is TRBJ1-5 and V is TRBV5-5; D is uncertain. The CDR3 runs 15 residues. The germline V gene has CDR1 SGHKS and CDR2 YYEKEE (reference sequence). Trimming stripped 1 base from V and 0 bases from J, with 8 bases between. CDR3 sequence reads: CASSLFAGSNQPQHF. CDR3 coding DNA: TGTGCCAGCAGCTTGTTCGCAGGTAGCAATCAGCCCCAGCATTTT.

The chain links TRBV7-9 to TRBJ2-7; D is undetermined. Trimming removed 4 bases at V and 3 bases at J, with 10 bases between. The CDR3 contains 13 residues. From germline, CDR1 is SEHNR and CDR2 FQNEAQ (reference sequence). The CDR3 nucleotides are TGTGCCAGCAGCTCCGAATACAGCTACGAGCAGTACTTC. Residues: CASSSEYSYEQYF.

This sequence joins TRBV5-1 and TRBJ1-2; D perhaps matches TRBD1 (6 bases). Germline V gene data show CDR1 as SGHRS and CDR2 as YFSETQ. The germline V and J ends were trimmed by 4 bases and 3 bases, with 16 bases remaining between them. This CDR3 is 15 amino acids long. The CDR3 here is CASSRRGGLDYGYTF. The CDR3 DNA reads as TGCGCCAGCAGCCGAAGGGGGGGCCTCGACTATGGCTACACCTTC.

The chain uses TRBV6-5 and TRBJ2-1; 9 bases map to TRBD2. The CDR3 sequence is 13 residues long. V lost 4 bases to trimming and J lost 6 bases; unmatched junction nucleotides: 1. Germline V gene data show CDR1 as MNHEY and CDR2 as SVGAGI. CDR3 DNA: TGTGCCAGCAGTTTGCGGGGGGGCAATGAGCAGTTCTTC. Translation: CASSLRGGNEQFF.

The rearrangement joins TRBV6-2 or TRBV6-3 to TRBJ2-3, with D possibly TRBD1 on 5 matching bases. Germline V gives CDR1 MNHEY, CDR2 SVGEGT. The CDR3 runs 20 residues. V lost 3 bases, J lost 0 bases, and 25 bases lay in between. The CDR3 DNA reads as TGTGCCAGCAGTTATCGACAGTCTTATACAATCGGATCTAGCACAGATACGCAGTATTTT. Its translation: CASSYRQSYTIGSSTDTQYF.

The genes are TRBV5-1 and TRBJ1-5; 8 bases are shared with TRBD1. The CDR3 has 14 amino acids. The ends lost 1 base at V and 5 bases at J; junction bases unmatched: 2. The germline V gene has CDR1 SGHRS and CDR2 YFSETQ. The DNA of the CDR3 is TGCGCCAGCAGCTTGTCAGGGGGCGATCAGCCCCAGCATTTT. It is translated as CASSLSGGDQPQHF.

The chain joins TRBV7-9 to TRBJ2-7; D gene ambiguous. This CDR3 is 11 amino acids long. Trimming removed 3 bases at V and 3 bases at J, with 3 bases between. Per germline, CDR1 SEHNR and CDR2 FQNEAQ (reference sequence). CDR3 DNA sequence: TGTGCCAGCAGCTTCAGCTACGAGCAGTACTTC. Translation: CASSFSYEQYF.

A few counts support this clone. The chain links TRBV4-1 to TRBJ1-1; the D is unclear. Trimming took off 2 bases at V and 3 bases at J, with 10 bases between the two ends. The CDR3 consists of 14 residues. Germline CDR1 reads MGHRA; CDR2 reads YSYEKL. The CDR3 here is CASSQFIGDTEAFF. CDR3 sequence (DNA): TGCGCCAGCAGCCAATTTATCGGGGACACTGAAGCTTTCTTT.